A single sample is the source of the 3 T cell receptor beta chains below, sequenced in a study of cytomegalovirus exposure and HLA in healthy donors. The PCR contained 60 Vbeta and 13 Jbeta primers. The method was immunoSEQ multiplex PCR; TCRdb's version includes in-frame clones alone and lacks a portion of them. The sample contains about 200,000 clones, roughly 80% of which appear only once. The sample taken for sequencing was PBMCs. The source of these receptors is a male donor in good health and CMV-seropositive.

The chain has TRBV25-1 and TRBJ2-3, with 10 positions matching TRBD2. This CDR3 has 16 amino acids. The germline V gene has CDR1 MGHDK and CDR2 SYGVNS. The V gene end was trimmed by 4 bases and the J gene end by 0 bases; junction bases not matched to a gene: 4. The CDR3 DNA follows: TGTGCCAGCAGTGGAGGACTAGCGGCAAGCACAGATACGCAGTATTTT. It codes for CASSGGLAASTDTQYF.

The chain carries TRBV28 and TRBJ2-5, with 8 bases aligning to TRBD1. The CDR3 length is 15 residues. V was clipped by 2 bases and J by 5 bases; unmatched bases: 7. The V gene's germline CDR1 is MDHEN and CDR2 SYDVKM. The CDR3 region is CASSLGQGASETQYF. The CDR3 region has the DNA TGTGCCAGCAGTTTAGGGCAGGGGGCATCGGAGACCCAGTACTTC.

This chain uses TRBV2 with TRBJ1-5; perhaps TRBD1 as D (5 bases). Trimming took off 0 bases at V and 3 bases at J, with 9 bases between the two ends. The germline CDR1 and CDR2 sequences are SNHLY and FYNNEI. The CDR3 is made up of 15 amino acids. This chain's CDR3 is CASSEAGRINQPQHF. The CDR3 DNA is TGTGCCAGCAGTGAAGCGGGGCGGATCAATCAGCCCCAGCATTTT.